A selection of T cell receptor beta chains follows, all from one sample in a study of OX40 agonist ivuxolimab in advanced cancers. Assay: immunoSEQ multiplex PCR; the TCRdb copy retains only in-frame clones and omits some. The profile covers about 61,000 clones, with approximately 86% appearing a single time and roughly 0.5% taken by the ten largest. The material sequenced was CD4+ or CD8+ T cells sorted from blood, taken in a trial of the OX40 agonist ivuxolimab. Receptors originate from an adult with an advanced solid tumor such as melanoma, head and neck, liver or kidney cancer. Both conserved end residues are part of each CDR3. A D gene is named only where the DNA matches it firmly.

>TRBV5-1|-|TRBJ2-1
TGCGCCAGCAGCTTGGTGGGAGCGGGCGCAAACAATGAGCAGTTCTTC
CASSLVGAGANNEQFF
>TRBV19|-|TRBJ2-5
TGTGCCAGTAAACAGGTCCTGGAGGAGACCCAGTACTTC
CASKQVLEETQYF
>TRBV25-1|-|TRBJ2-3
TGTGCCAGCAGTGAATACGGTGTAGCAATAGATACGCAGTATTTT
CASSEYGVAIDTQYF
>TRBV6-5|-|TRBJ1-1
TGTGCCAGCCTTCCCCAATGGGGTGAAGCTTTCTTT
CASLPQWGEAFF
>TRBV15|-|TRBJ2-5
TGTGCCACCAGCAGAAGGCAAACAGGGCCCCAAGAGACCCAGTACTTC
CATSRRQTGPQETQYF
>TRBV7-2|TRBD2|TRBJ2-7
TGTGCCAGCAGCTTAGAAGTGGGGGGGTTATACGAGCAGTACTTC
CASSLEVGGLYEQYF
>TRBV5-4|TRBD2|TRBJ2-1
TGTGCCAGCAAAAATATAGCGGGGGCCTCCCACAATGAGCAGTTCTTC
CASKNIAGASHNEQFF
>TRBV11-3|-|TRBJ2-1
TGTGCCAGCAGCTTGCAGGATCATGAGCAGTTCTTC
CASSLQDHEQFF
>TRBV29-1|TRBD1|TRBJ2-5
TGCAGCGTTGAAGGGACAGGGGGCGTTGAGGAGACCCAGTACTTC
CSVEGTGGVEETQYF
>TRBV4-2|-|TRBJ1-6
TGTGCCAGCAGCCAAGATGCAGACAATAATTCACCCCTCCACTTT
CASSQDADNNSPLHF
>TRBV27|TRBD1|TRBJ1-2
TGTGCCAGCAGTTACGGACAGGCCTATGGCTACACCTTC
CASSYGQAYGYTF
>TRBV7-8|-|TRBJ2-7
TGTGCCAGCAGCTTAGTTCTCCCGGGCTCCCCTACGGAGCAGTACTTC
CASSLVLPGSPTEQYF